This entry features one T cell receptor beta chain sequence. The target antigen is unknown. TCRdb reprocessed the 5' RACE reads via MiXCR and lists one record per CDR3 protein. The sample includes about 180,000 distinct CDR3 sequences, roughly 20% seen only once; the top ten take roughly 4%. The sample belongs to a study of T-cell memory formation after mild COVID-19. Study conclusions and caveats: Nothing confirmed that second-wave clones peaking on day 37 were specific for SARS-CoV-2. Contracting clones from day 15 to 85 had balanced CD4/CD8; later expanders favoured CD4+.

This CDR3 contains 13 residues. J lost 11 bases, V lost 2 bases, and 5 bases had no gene match. The source material was PBMCs or a T cell subset sorted from them (not recorded which). This chain connects TRBV12-3 or TRBV12-4 to TRBJ2-7; 11 nucleotides agree with TRBD1. The sequence was obtained from a man aged 18 to 30 who had mild COVID-19 (a few samples of this study predate the infection). Cell type and time point are not known. CDR3: CASSLQDRGRKYF. The CDR3, as DNA: TGTGCCAGCAGTTTACAGGACAGGGGGCGCAAGTACTTC.